This is a list of T cell receptor beta chains from one sample in a study of blood T cell repertoires in COVID-19. Clones were read by immunoSEQ multiplex PCR, and TCRdb kept only the in-frame ones, dropping some. The repertoire consists of 250,000 to 400,000 clones, with roughly 88% occurring once and the leading ten covering 1.5% to 2%. Specimen: peripheral blood. The receptor source for this set is a woman aged 30 to 39 with COVID-19, enrolled during active disease. CDR3s include the opening cysteine and the closing phenylalanine or tryptophan. A D gene is named only where the DNA matches it firmly. Clone size is given for some rows only: seen once, a few or many times, or a class if the clone is expanded.

j_gene: TRBJ1-1
v_gene: TRBV5-5
abundance: -
d_gene: TRBD1
CDR3aa: CASSGTMTGGEFGQASAFF
CDR3nt: TGTGCCAGCAGCGGGACAATGACAGGGGGCGAATTTGGGCAAGCGTCAGCTTTCTTT

j_gene: TRBJ2-6
v_gene: TRBV19
abundance: -
d_gene: TRBD1
CDR3aa: CATTDRLSSGANVLTF
CDR3nt: TGTGCCACCACGGACAGGTTGAGCTCTGGGGCCAACGTCCTGACTTTC

j_gene: TRBJ2-5
v_gene: TRBV5-4
abundance: -
d_gene: -
CDR3aa: CASTLSDDGDQETQYF
CDR3nt: TGTGCCAGCACCCTGAGCGACGACGGAGATCAAGAGACCCAGTACTTC

j_gene: TRBJ1-2
v_gene: TRBV27
abundance: -
d_gene: TRBD1
CDR3aa: CASSLTGQPIYGYTF
CDR3nt: TGTGCCAGCAGTTTAACGGGACAGCCTATCTATGGCTACACCTTC

j_gene: TRBJ1-5
v_gene: TRBV7-2
abundance: -
d_gene: TRBD1
CDR3aa: CASSGQGNQPQHF
CDR3nt: TGTGCCAGCAGTGGACAGGGCAATCAGCCCCAGCATTTT

j_gene: TRBJ2-2
v_gene: TRBV5-5
abundance: -
d_gene: TRBD2
CDR3aa: CASSPGLAGAIGELFF
CDR3nt: TGTGCCAGCAGCCCAGGACTAGCGGGGGCGATCGGGGAGCTGTTTTTT

j_gene: TRBJ1-2
v_gene: TRBV2
abundance: -
d_gene: -
CDR3aa: CASVPRDNLYGYTF
CDR3nt: TGTGCCAGCGTTCCCCGGGACAACCTTTATGGCTACACCTTC

j_gene: TRBJ1-1
v_gene: TRBV7-9
abundance: -
d_gene: -
CDR3aa: CASSLGGAGDTEAFF
CDR3nt: TGTGCCAGCAGCTTAGGGGGCGCAGGGGACACTGAAGCTTTCTTT

j_gene: TRBJ1-1
v_gene: TRBV24-1
abundance: -
d_gene: TRBD1
CDR3aa: CATSDPGTGNTEAFF
CDR3nt: TGTGCCACCAGTGATCCCGGGACAGGGAACACTGAAGCTTTCTTT

j_gene: TRBJ2-2
v_gene: TRBV12-5
abundance: -
d_gene: TRBD1
CDR3aa: CASGGTVGGGELFF
CDR3nt: TGTGCTAGTGGCGGGACAGTGGGTGGCGGGGAGCTGTTTTTT

j_gene: TRBJ2-7
v_gene: TRBV27
abundance: -
d_gene: -
CDR3aa: CASSAGTGGSYEQYF
CDR3nt: TGTGCCAGCAGTGCTGGGACCGGGGGCTCCTACGAGCAGTACTTC

j_gene: TRBJ1-1
v_gene: TRBV5-5
abundance: -
d_gene: TRBD1
CDR3aa: CASSSRDRGYSEAFF
CDR3nt: TGTGCCAGCAGCTCCCGGGACAGGGGTTATTCTGAAGCTTTCTTT

j_gene: TRBJ2-5
v_gene: TRBV18
abundance: -
d_gene: -
CDR3aa: CASSPLRRVGGETQYF
CDR3nt: TGTGCCAGCTCACCTTTACGCCGGGTCGGAGGAGAGACCCAGTACTTC

j_gene: TRBJ1-2
v_gene: TRBV7-9
abundance: -
d_gene: -
CDR3aa: CASRSGDSYGYTF
CDR3nt: TGTGCCAGCAGGTCAGGGGATAGCTATGGCTACACCTTC

j_gene: TRBJ1-6
v_gene: TRBV5-6
abundance: -
d_gene: -
CDR3aa: CASSLRQSSYNSPLHF
CDR3nt: TGTGCCAGCAGCCTGAGACAGAGCTCCTATAATTCACCCCTCCACTTT

j_gene: TRBJ2-7
v_gene: TRBV9
abundance: -
d_gene: TRBD2
CDR3aa: CASSAGTSGGPVEQYF
CDR3nt: TGTGCCAGCAGTGCCGGGACTAGCGGGGGACCCGTCGAGCAGTACTTC

j_gene: TRBJ2-2
v_gene: TRBV28
abundance: -
d_gene: -
CDR3aa: CASSARTLRNTGELFF
CDR3nt: TGTGCCAGCAGCGCCAGGACATTACGGAACACCGGGGAGCTGTTTTTT

j_gene: TRBJ1-3
v_gene: TRBV6-5
abundance: -
d_gene: -
CDR3aa: CASGKGDLGNTIYF
CDR3nt: TGTGCCAGCGGGAAAGGGGATTTAGGAAACACCATATATTTT

j_gene: TRBJ2-2
v_gene: TRBV4-1
abundance: -
d_gene: TRBD2
CDR3aa: CASRDSGGAAGELFF
CDR3nt: TGCGCCAGCAGGGATAGCGGGGGGGCCGCGGGGGAGCTGTTTTTT

j_gene: TRBJ1-2
v_gene: TRBV6-2/TRBV6-3
abundance: -
d_gene: -
CDR3aa: CASSYSRDGYTF
CDR3nt: TGTGCCAGCAGTTACTCCAGGGATGGCTACACCTTC

j_gene: TRBJ1-5
v_gene: TRBV2
abundance: -
d_gene: -
CDR3aa: CASSPGFQPQHF
CDR3nt: TGTGCCAGCAGTCCGGGATTTCAGCCCCAGCATTTT

j_gene: TRBJ1-1
v_gene: TRBV3-1/TRBV3-2
abundance: few
d_gene: -
CDR3aa: CASSSYTEAFF
CDR3nt: TGTGCCAGCAGCTCCTACACTGAAGCTTTCTTT

j_gene: TRBJ1-1
v_gene: TRBV19
abundance: -
d_gene: -
CDR3aa: CASSISLETEAFF
CDR3nt: TGTGCCAGTAGTATTAGTCTGGAGACTGAAGCTTTCTTT

j_gene: TRBJ1-1
v_gene: TRBV7-5
abundance: -
d_gene: -
CDR3aa: CARSPATGHPSRIEAFF
CDR3nt: TGTGCCAGAAGCCCAGCAACCGGACACCCTTCCAGGATTGAAGCTTTCTTT

j_gene: TRBJ1-2
v_gene: TRBV18
abundance: -
d_gene: -
CDR3aa: CASSFSNYGYTF
CDR3nt: TGTGCCAGCTCCTTCTCCAACTATGGCTACACCTTC

j_gene: TRBJ1-1
v_gene: TRBV6-5
abundance: -
d_gene: -
CDR3aa: CASSIRGNTEAFF
CDR3nt: TGTGCCAGCAGCATTCGAGGGAACACTGAAGCTTTCTTT

j_gene: TRBJ2-5
v_gene: TRBV3-1/TRBV3-2
abundance: -
d_gene: TRBD2
CDR3aa: CASSQVKGGWIGETQYF
CDR3nt: TGTGCCAGCAGCCAAGTCAAGGGAGGGTGGATCGGAGAGACCCAGTACTTC

j_gene: TRBJ2-3
v_gene: TRBV5-1
abundance: -
d_gene: -
CDR3aa: CASSLVGEGADTQYF
CDR3nt: TGCGCCAGCAGCTTGGTCGGGGAGGGGGCAGATACGCAGTATTTT

j_gene: TRBJ2-2
v_gene: TRBV15
abundance: many
d_gene: -
CDR3aa: CATSSYQDTGELFF
CDR3nt: TGTGCCACCAGCAGTTACCAGGACACCGGGGAGCTGTTTTTT

j_gene: TRBJ1-6
v_gene: TRBV3-1/TRBV3-2
abundance: -
d_gene: TRBD1
CDR3aa: CASSLLTGDSPLHF
CDR3nt: TGTGCCAGCAGCCTACTAACAGGGGATTCACCCCTCCACTTT

j_gene: TRBJ2-7
v_gene: TRBV2
abundance: few
d_gene: -
CDR3aa: CASSGHHSSYEQYF
CDR3nt: TGTGCCAGCAGTGGCCACCATAGCTCCTACGAGCAGTACTTC

j_gene: TRBJ2-1
v_gene: TRBV14
abundance: -
d_gene: TRBD2
CDR3aa: CASSRRLAGSSYNEQFF
CDR3nt: TGTGCCAGCAGCCGACGACTAGCGGGGAGCTCCTACAATGAGCAGTTCTTC

j_gene: TRBJ2-5
v_gene: TRBV5-1
abundance: -
d_gene: -
CDR3aa: CASASSQETQYF
CDR3nt: TGCGCCAGCGCGTCAAGCCAAGAGACCCAGTACTTC

j_gene: TRBJ1-5
v_gene: TRBV5-6
abundance: -
d_gene: -
CDR3aa: CASSSGQKQPQHF
CDR3nt: TGTGCCAGCAGCTCGGGACAAAAGCAGCCCCAGCATTTT

j_gene: TRBJ1-3
v_gene: TRBV5-1
abundance: -
d_gene: -
CDR3aa: CASSPEAGNTIYF
CDR3nt: TGCGCCAGCAGCCCAGAAGCTGGAAACACCATATATTTT

j_gene: TRBJ2-1
v_gene: TRBV4-1
abundance: -
d_gene: TRBD1
CDR3aa: CASSQEGPQGAREQFF
CDR3nt: TGCGCCAGCAGCCAAGAAGGTCCACAGGGGGCACGTGAGCAGTTCTTC

j_gene: TRBJ1-6
v_gene: TRBV6-4
abundance: -
d_gene: -
CDR3aa: CASRRVWAHF
CDR3nt: TGTGCCAGCCGCAGGGTTTGGGCCCACTTT

j_gene: TRBJ1-2
v_gene: TRBV24-1
abundance: -
d_gene: -
CDR3aa: CATSDGQLANYGYTF
CDR3nt: TGTGCCACCAGTGATGGACAGTTAGCTAACTATGGCTACACCTTC

j_gene: TRBJ1-4
v_gene: TRBV9
abundance: -
d_gene: TRBD1
CDR3aa: CASSVGGQGFEKLFF
CDR3nt: TGTGCCAGCAGCGTAGGGGGACAGGGATTTGAAAAACTGTTTTTT

j_gene: TRBJ1-1
v_gene: TRBV11-3
abundance: many
d_gene: -
CDR3aa: CASSLDGDTEAFF
CDR3nt: TGTGCCAGCAGCTTAGACGGGGACACTGAAGCTTTCTTT

j_gene: TRBJ2-2
v_gene: TRBV14
abundance: -
d_gene: -
CDR3aa: CASSRTANTGELFF
CDR3nt: TGTGCCAGCAGCCGGACAGCGAACACCGGGGAGCTGTTTTTT

j_gene: TRBJ2-3
v_gene: TRBV11-3
abundance: -
d_gene: TRBD1
CDR3aa: CASSPQTGKAQYF
CDR3nt: TGTGCCAGCAGCCCACAGACAGGGAAGGCGCAGTATTTT

j_gene: TRBJ1-2
v_gene: TRBV6-5
abundance: once
d_gene: -
CDR3aa: CASHLPQRRGGYTF
CDR3nt: TGTGCCAGTCATCTCCCACAGCGGCGGGGAGGCTACACCTTC

j_gene: TRBJ1-6
v_gene: TRBV5-1
abundance: -
d_gene: -
CDR3aa: CASSSGPGAPLHF
CDR3nt: TGCGCCAGCAGCTCCGGGCCGGGAGCACCCCTCCACTTT

j_gene: TRBJ1-5
v_gene: TRBV18
abundance: -
d_gene: -
CDR3aa: CASSPAPGGRGSNQPQHF
CDR3nt: TGTGCCAGCTCACCCGCTCCGGGGGGACGGGGTAGCAATCAGCCCCAGCATTTT

j_gene: TRBJ1-1
v_gene: TRBV20-1
abundance: -
d_gene: -
CDR3aa: CSAYMNTEAFF
CDR3nt: TGCAGTGCTTACATGAACACTGAAGCTTTCTTT

j_gene: TRBJ1-2
v_gene: TRBV5-1
abundance: -
d_gene: TRBD1
CDR3aa: CASRLGTGYGYTF
CDR3nt: TGCGCCAGCAGACTAGGGACAGGCTATGGCTACACCTTC

j_gene: TRBJ2-5
v_gene: TRBV4-2
abundance: few
d_gene: -
CDR3aa: CASSQVVGGVETQYF
CDR3nt: TGTGCCAGCAGCCAAGTTGTCGGGGGAGTAGAGACCCAGTACTTC

j_gene: TRBJ1-6
v_gene: TRBV2
abundance: -
d_gene: -
CDR3aa: CASTAGYNSPLHF
CDR3nt: TGTGCCAGCACAGCAGGTTATAATTCACCCCTCCACTTT

j_gene: TRBJ2-5
v_gene: TRBV6-2/TRBV6-3
abundance: -
d_gene: TRBD2
CDR3aa: CASSWTSGGRGTQYF
CDR3nt: TGTGCCAGCAGTTGGACTAGCGGGGGGCGGGGGACCCAGTACTTC

j_gene: TRBJ2-7
v_gene: TRBV18
abundance: -
d_gene: -
CDR3aa: CASSRQVAYEQYF
CDR3nt: TGTGCCAGCTCACGACAGGTCGCCTACGAGCAGTACTTC

j_gene: TRBJ1-1
v_gene: TRBV9
abundance: once
d_gene: -
CDR3aa: CASGRVSTEAFF
CDR3nt: TGTGCCAGCGGGAGGGTTAGTACTGAAGCTTTCTTT

j_gene: TRBJ2-5
v_gene: TRBV2
abundance: -
d_gene: TRBD2
CDR3aa: CASSGGSSLAGGQDETQYF
CDR3nt: TGTGCCAGCAGTGGAGGGTCGTCACTAGCGGGGGGGCAGGATGAGACCCAGTACTTC

j_gene: TRBJ1-1
v_gene: TRBV9
abundance: once
d_gene: -
CDR3aa: CASSVGREGTEAFF
CDR3nt: TGTGCCAGCAGCGTGGGCAGGGAGGGGACTGAAGCTTTCTTT

j_gene: TRBJ1-2
v_gene: TRBV7-9
abundance: -
d_gene: TRBD1
CDR3aa: CASSPTTGVYGYTF
CDR3nt: TGTGCCAGCAGCCCTACAACAGGGGTTTATGGCTACACCTTC

j_gene: TRBJ1-4
v_gene: TRBV19
abundance: -
d_gene: -
CDR3aa: CASSRSGATNEKLFF
CDR3nt: TGTGCCAGTAGTAGATCAGGGGCGACTAATGAAAAACTGTTTTTT

j_gene: TRBJ1-2
v_gene: TRBV6-5
abundance: -
d_gene: -
CDR3aa: CASRDDSFYGYTF
CDR3nt: TGTGCCAGCAGAGACGACAGTTTCTATGGCTACACCTTC

j_gene: TRBJ2-5
v_gene: TRBV11-3
abundance: few
d_gene: -
CDR3aa: CASSTRGLGYETQYF
CDR3nt: TGTGCCAGCAGCACCCGAGGGCTGGGGTATGAGACCCAGTACTTC

j_gene: TRBJ1-1
v_gene: TRBV4-2
abundance: once
d_gene: TRBD1
CDR3aa: CASSQDEGTGNTEAFF
CDR3nt: TGTGCCAGCAGCCAAGATGAGGGGACAGGGAACACTGAAGCTTTCTTT

j_gene: TRBJ1-2
v_gene: TRBV9
abundance: -
d_gene: -
CDR3aa: CASSPDSSGQSHGYTF
CDR3nt: TGTGCCAGCAGCCCCGACTCGAGCGGACAGTCCCATGGCTACACCTTC